Listed below are T cell receptor beta chains from one sample, sequenced in a study of immune cell composition in non-small cell lung cancer. Clones were read by immunoSEQ multiplex PCR, and TCRdb kept only the in-frame ones, dropping some. The sample has about 1,500 clones, roughly 75% seen once. The material sequenced was lung tumor tissue. The receptor set was obtained from a human donor with non-small cell lung cancer. Each CDR3 is given with its conserved first and last residue. The D gene is left open where the match is weak. The listing skips clone size in some rows; elsewhere it reads once, few, many or a size class.

V: TRBV2; D: TRBD1; size: once; J: TRBJ2-7; DNA: TGTGCCAGCAGCAGGCCCCTGGGGACAGGGGGCGGCGAGCAGTACTTC; CDR3: CASSRPLGTGGGEQYF
V: TRBV29-1; D: -; size: -; J: TRBJ1-2; DNA: TGCAGCGTTGATGGGGGGTCCGCCTTCGGCTACACCTTC; CDR3: CSVDGGSAFGYTF
V: TRBV29-1; D: -; size: -; J: TRBJ1-2; DNA: TGCAGCGTTGACGGCAGATCGGGTTATGGCTACACCTTC; CDR3: CSVDGRSGYGYTF
V: TRBV6-5; D: TRBD1; size: -; J: TRBJ1-1; DNA: TGTGCCAGCAGTGCCCGACAGGGGCTGAACACTGAAGCTTTCTTT; CDR3: CASSARQGLNTEAFF
V: TRBV18; D: TRBD1; size: -; J: TRBJ2-7; DNA: TGTGCCAGCTCACTCCGACAGGGGGTCACCTACGAGCAGTACTTC; CDR3: CASSLRQGVTYEQYF
V: TRBV6-6; D: TRBD1; size: few; J: TRBJ1-2; DNA: TGTGCCAGCAGTCTCGCCGGGACAGACTATGGCTACACCTTC; CDR3: CASSLAGTDYGYTF
V: TRBV6-5; D: -; size: -; J: TRBJ2-5; DNA: TGTGCCAGCAGTCGAACCGGGTACTCCAAGACCCAGTACTTC; CDR3: CASSRTGYSKTQYF
V: TRBV7-2; D: TRBD1; size: -; J: TRBJ1-2; DNA: TGTGCCAGCAGCTTAGGGAGGGACAGGCGGGGCTACACCTTC; CDR3: CASSLGRDRRGYTF
V: TRBV16; D: -; size: -; J: TRBJ1-5; DNA: TGTGCCAGCAGCCAATCAGGAGACAGAAATCAGCCCCAGCATTTT; CDR3: CASSQSGDRNQPQHF
V: TRBV7-2; D: -; size: few; J: TRBJ1-5; DNA: TGTGCCAGCAGCTTACGACTTGGTTCCGGCAATCAGCCCCAGCATTTT; CDR3: CASSLRLGSGNQPQHF
V: TRBV5-1; D: TRBD1; size: few; J: TRBJ2-7; DNA: TGCGCCAGCAGCTTAGGGGGACAGACATTACGAGAGCAGTACTTC; CDR3: CASSLGGQTLREQYF
V: TRBV28; D: -; size: -; J: TRBJ1-3; DNA: TGTGCCAGCAGTTTGTACAGAACTGGAAACACCATATATTTT; CDR3: CASSLYRTGNTIYF
V: TRBV6-1; D: TRBD2; size: -; J: TRBJ2-5; DNA: TGTGCCAGCAGTGAAGGGACTAGCGGGGAAGAGACCCAGTACTTC; CDR3: CASSEGTSGEETQYF
V: TRBV7-2; D: TRBD2; size: -; J: TRBJ2-5; DNA: TGTGCCAGCAGGACCAGGAGCGGGGAGGGAGAGACCCAGTACTTC; CDR3: CASRTRSGEGETQYF